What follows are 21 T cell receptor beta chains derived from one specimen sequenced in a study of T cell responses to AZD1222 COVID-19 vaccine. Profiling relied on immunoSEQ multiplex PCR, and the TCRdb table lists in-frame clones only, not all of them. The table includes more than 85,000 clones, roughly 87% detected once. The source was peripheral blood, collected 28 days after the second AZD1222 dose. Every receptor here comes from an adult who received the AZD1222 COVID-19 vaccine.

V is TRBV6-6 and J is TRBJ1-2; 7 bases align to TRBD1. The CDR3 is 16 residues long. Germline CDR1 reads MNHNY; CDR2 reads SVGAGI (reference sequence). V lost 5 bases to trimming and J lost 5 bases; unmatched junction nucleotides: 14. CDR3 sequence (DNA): TGTGCCAGCAGTCGACAGGGCAACTACCTCCCTTATGGCTACACCTTC. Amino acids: CASSRQGNYLPYGYTF.

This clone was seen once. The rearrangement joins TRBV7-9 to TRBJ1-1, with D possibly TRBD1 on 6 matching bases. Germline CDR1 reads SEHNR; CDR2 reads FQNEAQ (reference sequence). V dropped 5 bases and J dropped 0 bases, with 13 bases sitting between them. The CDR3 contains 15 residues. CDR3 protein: CASSTAQGVNTEAFF. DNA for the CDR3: TGTGCCAGCAGCACAGCACAGGGTGTGAACACTGAAGCTTTCTTT.

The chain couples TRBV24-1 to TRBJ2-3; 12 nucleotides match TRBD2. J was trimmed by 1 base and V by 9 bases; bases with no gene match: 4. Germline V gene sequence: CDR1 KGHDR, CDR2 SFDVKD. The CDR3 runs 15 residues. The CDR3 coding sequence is TGTGCCACCGCTAGACTAGCGGGAGGCACAGATACGCAGTATTTT. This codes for CATARLAGGTDTQYF.

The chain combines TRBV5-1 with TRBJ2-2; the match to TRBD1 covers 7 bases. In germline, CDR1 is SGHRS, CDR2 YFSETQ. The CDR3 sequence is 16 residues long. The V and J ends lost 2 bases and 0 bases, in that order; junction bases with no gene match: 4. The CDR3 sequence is CASSFRGTANTGELFF. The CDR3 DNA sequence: TGCGCCAGCAGCTTTCGAGGGACAGCGAACACCGGGGAGCTGTTTTTT. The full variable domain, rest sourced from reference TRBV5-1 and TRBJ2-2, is KAGVTQTPRYLIKTRGQQVTLSCSPISGHRSVSWYQQTPGQGLQFLFEYFSETQRNKGNFPGRFSGRQFSNSRSEMNVSTLELGDSALYLCASSFRGTANTGELFFGEGSRLTVL.

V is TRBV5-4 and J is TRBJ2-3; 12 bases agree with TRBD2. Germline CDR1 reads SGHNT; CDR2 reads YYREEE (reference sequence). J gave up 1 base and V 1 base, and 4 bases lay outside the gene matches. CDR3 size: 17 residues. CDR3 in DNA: TGTGCCAGCAGCTTGAAGACTAGCGGGAGACGCACAGATACGCAGTATTTT. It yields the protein CASSLKTSGRRTDTQYF.

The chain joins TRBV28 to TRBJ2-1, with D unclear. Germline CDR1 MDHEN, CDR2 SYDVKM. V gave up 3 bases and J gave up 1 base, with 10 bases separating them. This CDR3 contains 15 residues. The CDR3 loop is CASSFRQSSYNEQFF. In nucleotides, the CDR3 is TGTGCCAGCAGTTTCAGGCAGAGTTCCTACAATGAGCAGTTCTTC.

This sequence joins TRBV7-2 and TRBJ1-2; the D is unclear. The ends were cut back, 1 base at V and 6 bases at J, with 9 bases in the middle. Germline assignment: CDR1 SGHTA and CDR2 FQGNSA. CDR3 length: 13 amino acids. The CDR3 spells CASSLEVVHGYTF. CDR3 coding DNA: TGTGCCAGCAGCTTAGAGGTAGTCCATGGCTACACCTTC.

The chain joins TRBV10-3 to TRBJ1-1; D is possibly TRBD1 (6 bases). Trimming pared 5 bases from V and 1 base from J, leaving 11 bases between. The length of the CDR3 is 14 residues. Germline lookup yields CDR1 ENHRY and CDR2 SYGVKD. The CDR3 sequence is CAISKGEANTEAFF. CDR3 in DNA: TGTGCCATCAGTAAGGGGGAGGCGAACACTGAAGCTTTCTTT.

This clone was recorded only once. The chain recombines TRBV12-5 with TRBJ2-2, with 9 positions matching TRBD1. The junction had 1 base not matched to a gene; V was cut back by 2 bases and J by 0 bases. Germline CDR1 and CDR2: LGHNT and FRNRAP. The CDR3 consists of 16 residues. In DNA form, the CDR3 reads TGTGCTAGTGGTTTGCGGACAGGGGCGAACACCGGGGAGCTGTTTTTT. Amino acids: CASGLRTGANTGELFF.

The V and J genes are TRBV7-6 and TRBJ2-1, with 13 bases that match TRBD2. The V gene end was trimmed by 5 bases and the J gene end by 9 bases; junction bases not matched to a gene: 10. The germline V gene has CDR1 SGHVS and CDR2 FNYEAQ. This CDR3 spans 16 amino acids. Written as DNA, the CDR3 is TGTGCCAGCAGCCCTATCGGACTAGCGGGAGAGTCTGAGCAGTTCTTC. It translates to CASSPIGLAGESEQFF.

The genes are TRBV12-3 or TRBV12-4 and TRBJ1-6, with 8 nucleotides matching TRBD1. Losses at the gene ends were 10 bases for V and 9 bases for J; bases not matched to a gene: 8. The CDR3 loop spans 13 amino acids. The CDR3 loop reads CATRRTGFSPLHF. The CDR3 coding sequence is TGTGCCACCAGGAGGACAGGGTTTTCACCCCTCCACTTT.

The CDR3 nucleotides read TGTGCCACCAGTGATTTCCCAGGGAAGAAGCCCTACGAGCAGTACTTC. Amino acids: CATSDFPGKKPYEQYF. The chain is built from TRBV24-1 and TRBJ2-7; tentative D call: TRBD1 (5 bases). Trimming cost V 1 base and J 2 bases, with 14 bases left between them. Germline CDR1 and CDR2: KGHDR and SFDVKD. There are 16 residues in the CDR3.

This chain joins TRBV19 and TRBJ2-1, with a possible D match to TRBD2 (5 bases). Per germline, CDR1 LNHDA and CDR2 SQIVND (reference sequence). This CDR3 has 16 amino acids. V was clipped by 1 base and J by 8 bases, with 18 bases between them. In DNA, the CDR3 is TGTGCCAGTAGTATAGGGACTCCATTTTCGGGTGATGAGCAGTTCTTC. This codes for CASSIGTPFSGDEQFF.

Written as DNA, the CDR3 is TGTGCCAGCAGCTTAACAGGGATCCCCTCCTACGAGCAGTACTTC. Translating it yields CASSLTGIPSYEQYF. The chain carries TRBV7-2 and TRBJ2-7; tentative D call: TRBD1 (6 bases). V was clipped by 2 bases and J by 0 bases, with 11 bases between them. This CDR3 has 15 residues. Germline V gene data show CDR1 as SGHTA and CDR2 as FQGNSA.

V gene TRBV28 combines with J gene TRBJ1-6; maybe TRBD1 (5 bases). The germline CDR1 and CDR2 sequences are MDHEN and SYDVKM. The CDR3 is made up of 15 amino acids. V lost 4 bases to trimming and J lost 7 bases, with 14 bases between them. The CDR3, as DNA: TGTGCCAGCAGTTGGGGATTACGGGGGAATTCACCCCTCCACTTT. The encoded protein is CASSWGLRGNSPLHF.

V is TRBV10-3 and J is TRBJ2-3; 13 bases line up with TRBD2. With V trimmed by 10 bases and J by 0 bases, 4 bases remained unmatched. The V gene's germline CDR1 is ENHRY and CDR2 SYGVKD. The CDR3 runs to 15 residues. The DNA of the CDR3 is TGTGCCACCGGACTAGCGGGAGCTAGCACAGATACGCAGTATTTT. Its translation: CATGLAGASTDTQYF.

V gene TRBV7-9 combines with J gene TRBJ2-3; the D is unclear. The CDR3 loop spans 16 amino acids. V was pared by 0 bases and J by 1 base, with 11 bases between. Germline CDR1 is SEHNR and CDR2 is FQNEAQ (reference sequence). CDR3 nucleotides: TGTGCCAGCAGCTTAGCGTGGAGCGAGGGCACAGATACGCAGTATTTT. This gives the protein CASSLAWSEGTDTQYF.

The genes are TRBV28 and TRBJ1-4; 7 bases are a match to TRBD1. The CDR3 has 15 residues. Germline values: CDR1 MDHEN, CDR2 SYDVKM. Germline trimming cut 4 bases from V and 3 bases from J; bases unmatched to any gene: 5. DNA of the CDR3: TGTGCCAGCAGTTCCTGGGGGACAGCTAATGAAAAACTGTTTTTT. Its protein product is CASSSWGTANEKLFF.

CDR3 amino acids: CASSVTQYEQYF. The CDR3 coding sequence is TGTGCCAGCAGTGTAACACAGTACGAGCAGTACTTC. The chain combines TRBV2 with TRBJ2-7, with D hard to call. CDR3 length: 12 residues. V lost 4 bases and J lost 4, with 8 bases in between. CDR1 is SNHLY and CDR2 is FYNNEI in the germline V gene.

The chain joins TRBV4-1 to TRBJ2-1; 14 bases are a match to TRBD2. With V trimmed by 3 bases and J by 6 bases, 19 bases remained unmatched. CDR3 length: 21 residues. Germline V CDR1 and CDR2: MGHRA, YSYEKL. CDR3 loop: CASSQGMGGLAGGSGLNEQFF. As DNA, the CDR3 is TGCGCCAGCAGCCAGGGAATGGGTGGACTAGCGGGAGGATCGGGCCTCAATGAGCAGTTCTTC.

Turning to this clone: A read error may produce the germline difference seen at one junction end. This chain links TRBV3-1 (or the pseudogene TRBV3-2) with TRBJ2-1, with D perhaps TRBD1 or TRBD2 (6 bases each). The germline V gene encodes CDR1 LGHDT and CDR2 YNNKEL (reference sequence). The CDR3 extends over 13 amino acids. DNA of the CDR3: TGTGCCAGCAGCCAAGTGGTGAGGGGGGAATCGATCTTC. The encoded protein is CASSQVVRGESIF.